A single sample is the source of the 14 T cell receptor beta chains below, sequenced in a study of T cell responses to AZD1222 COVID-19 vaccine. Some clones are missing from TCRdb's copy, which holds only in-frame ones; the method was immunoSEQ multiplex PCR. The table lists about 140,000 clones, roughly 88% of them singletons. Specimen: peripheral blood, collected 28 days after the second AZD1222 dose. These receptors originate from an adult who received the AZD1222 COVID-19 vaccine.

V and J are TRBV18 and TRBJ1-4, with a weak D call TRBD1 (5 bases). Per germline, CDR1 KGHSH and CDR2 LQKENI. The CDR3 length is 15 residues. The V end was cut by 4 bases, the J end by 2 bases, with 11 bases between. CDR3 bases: TGTGCCAGCTCACGGGACCGGGGGACTAATGAAAAACTGTTTTTT. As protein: CASSRDRGTNEKLFF.

The CDR3 sequence: CSVSASGQSSTDTQYF. The CDR3 DNA is TGCAGCGTGTCGGCTAGCGGGCAATCCAGCACAGATACGCAGTATTTT. The chain links TRBV29-1 to TRBJ2-3; 8 bases line up with TRBD2. CDR1 is SQVTM, CDR2 ANQGSEA, per germline. After removal of 6 bases from V and 0 bases from J, the junction contained 11 bases not matched to a gene. This CDR3 has 16 residues.

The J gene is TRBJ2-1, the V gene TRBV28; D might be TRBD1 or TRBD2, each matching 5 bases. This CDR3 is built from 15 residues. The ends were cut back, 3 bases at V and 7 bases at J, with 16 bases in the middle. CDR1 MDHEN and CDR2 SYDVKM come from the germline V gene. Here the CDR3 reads CASSFPGTIENEQFF. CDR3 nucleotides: TGTGCCAGCAGTTTCCCCGGGACGATCGAGAATGAGCAGTTCTTC.

CDR3 loop: CASSGGQGFTPLHF. For the CDR3, the DNA is TGTGCCAGCAGTGGGGGACAGGGTTTTACACCCCTCCACTTT. The chain joins TRBV2 to TRBJ1-6, with TRBD1 matching 9 bases. CDR1 is SNHLY, CDR2 FYNNEI, per germline. V lost 4 bases to trimming and J lost 11 bases; unmatched junction nucleotides: 6. The CDR3 is 14 residues long.

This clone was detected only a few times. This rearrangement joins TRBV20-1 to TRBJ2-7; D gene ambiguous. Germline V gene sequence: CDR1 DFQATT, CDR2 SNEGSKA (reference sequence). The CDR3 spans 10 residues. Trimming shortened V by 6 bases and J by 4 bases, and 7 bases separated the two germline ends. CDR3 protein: CSAQLYEQYF. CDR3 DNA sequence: TGCAGTGCCCAGCTATACGAGCAGTACTTC.

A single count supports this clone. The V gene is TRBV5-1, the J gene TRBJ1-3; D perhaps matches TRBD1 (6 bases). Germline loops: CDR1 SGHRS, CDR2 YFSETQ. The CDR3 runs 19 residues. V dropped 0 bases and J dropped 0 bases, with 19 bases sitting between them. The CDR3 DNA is TGCGCCAGCAGCTTGGGCCAAGTTACAGGGTTTTCCTCTGGAAACACCATATATTTT. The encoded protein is CASSLGQVTGFSSGNTIYF.

CDR3 coding DNA: TGTGCCAGCAGCTTAGGTCCTCCAAACAATGAGCAGTTCTTC. It encodes CASSLGPPNNEQFF. The chain combines TRBV7-2 with TRBJ2-1, with D unresolved. This CDR3 is 14 amino acids long. The V gene lost 1 base and the J gene lost 5 bases, with 9 bases spanning the gap. Germline V CDR1 and CDR2: SGHTA, FQGNSA.

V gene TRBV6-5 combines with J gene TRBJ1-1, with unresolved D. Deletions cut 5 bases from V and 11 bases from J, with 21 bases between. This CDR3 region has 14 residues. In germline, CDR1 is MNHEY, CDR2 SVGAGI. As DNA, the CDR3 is TGTGCCAGCAGTCCCCTAAGCGCAGAGCGATACGCTTTCTTT. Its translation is CASSPLSAERYAFF.

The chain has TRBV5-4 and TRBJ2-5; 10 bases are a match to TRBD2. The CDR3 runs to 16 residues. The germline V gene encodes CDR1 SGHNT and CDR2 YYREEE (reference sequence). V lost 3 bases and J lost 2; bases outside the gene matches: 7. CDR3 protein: CASSWGLATGQETQYF. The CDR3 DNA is TGTGCCAGCAGCTGGGGACTAGCGACAGGACAAGAGACCCAGTACTTC.

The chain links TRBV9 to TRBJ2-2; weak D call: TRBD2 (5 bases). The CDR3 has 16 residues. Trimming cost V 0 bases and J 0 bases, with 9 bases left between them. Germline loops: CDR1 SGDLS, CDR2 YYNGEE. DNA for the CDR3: TGTGCCAGCAGCGTAGACGGGGTTCCGAACACCGGGGAGCTGTTTTTT. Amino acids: CASSVDGVPNTGELFF. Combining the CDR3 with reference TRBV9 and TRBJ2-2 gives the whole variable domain DSGVTQTPKHLITATGQRVTLRCSPRSGDLSVYWYQQSLDQGLQFLIQYYNGEERAKGNILERFSAQQFPDLHSELNLSSLELGDSALYFCASSVDGVPNTGELFFGEGSRLTVL.

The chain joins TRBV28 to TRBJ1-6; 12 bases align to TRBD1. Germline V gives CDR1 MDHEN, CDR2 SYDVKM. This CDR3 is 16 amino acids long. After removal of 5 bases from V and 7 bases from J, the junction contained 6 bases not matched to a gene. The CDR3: CASSLSGTGGNSPLHF. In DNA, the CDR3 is TGTGCCAGCAGTCTCTCCGGGACAGGGGGCAATTCACCCCTCCACTTT.

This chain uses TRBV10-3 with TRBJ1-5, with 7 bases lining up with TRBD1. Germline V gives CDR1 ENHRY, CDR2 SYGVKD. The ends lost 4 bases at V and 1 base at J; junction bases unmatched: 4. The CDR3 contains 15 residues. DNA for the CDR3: TGTGCCATCAGTGCAAAGGGACAGAGCAATCAGCCCCAGCATTTT. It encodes CAISAKGQSNQPQHF.

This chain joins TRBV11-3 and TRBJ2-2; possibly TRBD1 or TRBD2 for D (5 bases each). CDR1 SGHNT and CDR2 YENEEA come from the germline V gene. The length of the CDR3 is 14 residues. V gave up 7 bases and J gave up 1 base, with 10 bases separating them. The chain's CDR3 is CASMGDQNTGELFF. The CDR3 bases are TGTGCCAGCATGGGGGACCAGAACACCGGGGAGCTGTTTTTT.

CDR3 sequence (DNA): TGTGCCAGCAGCCCGGGGGGGTCTATGAACACTGAAGCTTTCTTT. This sequence encodes CASSPGGSMNTEAFF. This chain joins TRBV9 and TRBJ1-1, with D perhaps matching TRBD1 (5 bases). The CDR3 loop spans 15 amino acids. V gave up 4 bases and J gave up 0 bases, with 13 bases separating them. Per the germline V gene, CDR1 is SGDLS and CDR2 is YYNGEE.